This passage covers 8 T cell receptor beta chains from one sample sequenced in a study of shared clonotypes between healthy human individuals. Positive CCR7 selection of CD45RO-negative cells yielded the naive CD8 cells, and terminally differentiated effector memory CD45RA+ cells were excluded. TCRdb's table, derived via immunoSEQ multiplex PCR, lists solely in-frame clones and lacks some. The table lists millions of clones, roughly 95% of them singletons, with more than 0.95% in the top ten. The sample comprised naive CD8+ T cells sorted from blood. The receptor source for this set is a man younger than 30 in good health.

This chain joins TRBV10-2 and TRBJ2-7, with no clear D. CDR1 and CDR2 (germline): WSHSY, SAAADI. The CDR3 sequence is 12 residues long. V gave up 7 bases and J gave up 5 bases, with 12 bases separating them. CDR3 in DNA: TGCGCCAGCATGGAACAGATTAACGAGCAGTACTTC. It yields the protein CASMEQINEQYF.

The chain combines TRBV5-1 with TRBJ2-1, with D uncertain. The CDR3 spans 14 residues. The V gene's germline CDR1 is SGHRS and CDR2 YFSETQ. V was trimmed by 4 bases and J by 0 bases, leaving 8 bases between them. CDR3 sequence reads: CASSVLSSYNEQFF. CDR3 bases: TGCGCCAGCAGCGTGTTGAGCTCCTACAATGAGCAGTTCTTC.

The chain carries TRBV7-2 and TRBJ2-1, with D possibly matching TRBD2 (5 bases). V was pared by 5 bases and J by 0 bases, with 20 bases between. CDR3 size: 18 residues. Germline V CDR1 and CDR2: SGHTA, FQGNSA. The CDR3 bases are TGTGCCAGCAGCCCCAATTACTATTTGGGGAGCTCCTACAATGAGCAGTTCTTC. Its protein is CASSPNYYLGSSYNEQFF.

This clone was detected a few times. The V gene is TRBV7-9, the J gene TRBJ2-7; D not resolved. CDR1 and CDR2 (germline): SEHNR, FQNEAQ (reference sequence). V lost 4 bases and J lost 5, with 12 bases in between. The CDR3 has 13 residues. The CDR3 region has the DNA TGTGCCAGCAGCTCAAATCTAGGCGACGAGCAGTACTTC. Its protein is CASSSNLGDEQYF.

The V gene is TRBV7-9, the J gene TRBJ2-1; TRBD2 might be the D (7 bases). CDR1 SEHNR and CDR2 FQNEAQ come from the germline V gene (reference sequence). V gave up 7 bases and J gave up 5 bases, with 24 bases separating them. The CDR3 extends over 17 amino acids. CDR3 nucleotides: TGTGCCAGCACCCTAGCGGAGGGCAGCAGGGGACACAATGAGCAGTTCTTC. Translated: CASTLAEGSRGHNEQFF.

V usage is TRBV6-5 and J usage is TRBJ2-7, with D perhaps TRBD1 (5 bases). The CDR3 totals 14 residues. V was cut by 6 bases and J by 2 bases, with 14 bases left in between. Germline lookup yields CDR1 MNHEY and CDR2 SVGAGI. In nucleotides, the CDR3 is TGTGCCAGCAGACTGCAGGGCTCCACCTACGAGCAGTACTTC. Encoded protein: CASRLQGSTYEQYF.

The CDR3 protein is CASSVAPQGGTDEQYF. In DNA, the CDR3 is TGTGCCAGCAGCGTAGCACCACAGGGAGGGACGGACGAGCAGTACTTC. The V call is TRBV9, the J call TRBJ2-7; TRBD2 might be the D (7 bases). The V end was cut by 0 bases, the J end by 5 bases, with 18 bases between. Germline V gives CDR1 SGDLS, CDR2 YYNGEE. The CDR3 spans 16 residues.

This clone was seen just once. This chain joins TRBV10-3 and TRBJ2-2; D unresolved. The CDR3 has 13 amino acids. The germline gives CDR1 ENHRY, CDR2 SYGVKD. The V end lost 4 bases, the J end lost 2 bases, and 5 bases lay between the germline ends. The chain's CDR3 is CAISGVNTGELFF. In nucleotides, the CDR3 is TGTGCCATCAGTGGGGTTAACACCGGGGAGCTGTTTTTT.